The present T cell receptor (beta chain) was sequenced within a study of HIV-infected patients and healthy controls. Broader study findings: HIV+ repertoires were severely depleted of MAIT alpha-chain CDR3s, unlike healthy controls. Apparent post-therapy Gini recovery among HIV-infected patients was not reproduced with size-matched repertoires.

cDNA was made from 400 to 500 ng RNA using alpha and beta constant primers. Alpha and beta chain libraries were made separately by chain-specific third strand synthesis with multiplexing indices. TCRdb fed the 5' RACE reads into MiXCR, producing one record per CDR3 protein. The table shows some 7,400 distinct CDR3 sequences, with about 7% occurring only once. This clonotype was seen at least ten times. Its target is not known. Within a library made for alpha chains, this beta chain is off target, and its count is uninformative. V was pared by 4 bases and J by 5 bases, with 6 bases between. The CDR3 runs 12 residues. In germline, CDR1 is SEHNR, CDR2 FQNEAQ (reference sequence). Antiretroviral therapy had run roughly three months, about 14 weeks, before follow-up blood collection. All unsorted peripheral T cells were captured because whole blood was used without fractionation. The RNA source was an approximately 2.5 ml peripheral blood draw.

This TCR was sampled from an adult with HIV infection. J is TRBJ2-1 and V is TRBV7-9; D not resolved. The sequencing used blood, collected during antiretroviral therapy. CDR3 region: CASSSQHNEQFF. The CDR3 DNA sequence: TGTGCCAGCAGCTCCCAGCACAATGAGCAGTTCTTC.